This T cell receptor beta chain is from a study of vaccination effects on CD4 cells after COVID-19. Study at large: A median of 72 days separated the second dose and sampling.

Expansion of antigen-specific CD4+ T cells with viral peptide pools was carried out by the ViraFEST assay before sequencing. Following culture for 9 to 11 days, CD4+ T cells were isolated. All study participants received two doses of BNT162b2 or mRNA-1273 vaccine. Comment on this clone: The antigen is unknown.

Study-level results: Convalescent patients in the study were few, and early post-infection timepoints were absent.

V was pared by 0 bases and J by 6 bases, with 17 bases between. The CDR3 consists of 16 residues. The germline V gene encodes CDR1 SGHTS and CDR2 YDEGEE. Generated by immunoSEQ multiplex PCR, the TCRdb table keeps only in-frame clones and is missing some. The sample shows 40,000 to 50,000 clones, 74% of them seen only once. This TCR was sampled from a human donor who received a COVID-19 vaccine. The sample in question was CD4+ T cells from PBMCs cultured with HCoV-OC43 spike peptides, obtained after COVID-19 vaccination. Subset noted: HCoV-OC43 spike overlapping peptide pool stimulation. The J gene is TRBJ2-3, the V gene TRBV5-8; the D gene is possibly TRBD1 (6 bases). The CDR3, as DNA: TGTGCCAGCAGCTTGGGGGCCAGTGGGACATCGGATACGCAGTATTTT. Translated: CASSLGASGTSDTQYF.